The source of this T cell receptor (beta chain) is a study of blood T cell repertoires in COVID-19 (TCRdb year 2020). Background on the whole study: Samples covering the acute and convalescent phases of COVID-19 were provided by collaborators in the United States, Italy and Spain. The material from the prospective study consisted of cDNA or gDNA derived from T cells, B-cell-depleted T cells, or PBMCs. Deeply sampled blood TCRbeta repertoires from subjects exposed to, actively infected with, or recovered from COVID-19 were included in the dataset. A freely available public database, intended as a resource for researchers studying the immune response to SARS-CoV-2, is where the repertoires were released. Samples were obtained from the ongoing ImmuneRACE study (first 160 participants) and from about 1,300 subjects provided by 6 global collaborators. Sample metadata almost always included a de-identified subject ID, COVID-19 status, age in years and sex. Where HLA class I and class II types were available, the types were taken from metadata supplied by the sample provider, not from assay-based typing.

TCRbeta CDR3 regions were amplified from genomic DNA by means of the immunoSEQ Assay, a bias-controlled multiplex PCR. The original methods were these. The number of nucleated cells in each sample was estimated by amplification of reference gene primers within the assay. Sequence reads were collapsed and filtered to measure the absolute abundance of every unique TCRbeta CDR3 rearrangement. For each sample, productive Simpson clonality was calculated by taking the square root of Simpson's diversity index across productive rearrangements. TCRdb provides this immuneACCESS table in a form limited to in-frame rearrangements. Some clones are lacking; in checked studies, under half of them reflect an unresolved V gene, and why the rest are absent is not known. V and J calls and clone size are given by that table; D and trimming were obtained from the DNA. The sample data list some 50,000 clones, and 70% to 90% of these were observed just once. Jointly, the top ten make up less than 3% of the sample.

Collaborating institutions collected whole blood in K2EDTA tubes following their own protocols. For TCRbeta analysis, collaborators shipped samples in one of three forms: frozen whole blood, isolated PBMCs, or DNA extracted from either of those sample types. With regard to this clone: The specificity of this receptor is unknown. Nothing much larger sits one base from this clone, and base qualities are not available.

The investigation overall reported the following: How much clinical and demographic metadata was included differed by source and by participant, and the metadata was provided uncurated.

CDR1 and CDR2 (KGHSH, LQKENI) derive from the germline V gene. Trimming takes 2 bases from V and 1 base from J, and the germline ends sit 5 bases apart. The CDR3 runs 13 residues from the cysteine to the phenylalanine. Of the read, only the CDR3 DNA is kept; its 39 bases are in frame from base 1. This TCR was sampled from an elderly man with acute or convalescent COVID-19. The sequenced sample consisted of peripheral blood. The chain uses TRBV18 and TRBJ1-1, with the D gene not confidently named. The CDR3 is CASSPGRNTEAFF. The sequence in DNA is TGTGCCAGCTCACCAGGGAGGAACACTGAAGCTTTCTTT.